Sequencing of this TCR beta chain was carried out in a study of high-grade serous ovarian cancer treatment subgroups. Findings of the study overall: TCR relatedness rose with neoantigen level and trended with mutation load. Without spatial data, bulk sequencing limits insight into HGSC tumor diversity.

Tumor tissue was taken before any definitive surgery or chemotherapy was given. Only in-frame clones appear in the TCRdb table, and some are missing; sequencing was by immunoSEQ multiplex PCR. The sample has 9,500 to 15,000 clones; approximately 85% are singletons. A remark on this clone: Its antigen is not known.

This CDR3 spans 15 amino acids. CDR1 KGHSH and CDR2 LQKENI come from the germline V gene. V was shortened by 5 bases and J by 7 bases, with 18 bases between the two germline ends. Input material: tumor tissue. The rearrangement links TRBV18 to TRBJ2-1; a possible D gene is TRBD2 (5 bases). This TCR came from a human donor with high-grade serous ovarian cancer. The CDR3 region has the DNA TGTGCCAGCTCAGAGTTCCCGGCGACTACTAATGAGCAGTTCTTC. Residues: CASSEFPATTNEQFF.